This entry concerns a single TCR beta chain. Its antigen is currently not known. The protocol used for the library was the immunoSEQ multiplex PCR assay. For the multiplex PCR, a mixture combining 60 forward primers for TCR Vbeta segments and 13 reverse primers for TCR Jbeta segments was used. Amplification of the CDR3 region of rearranged TCR beta genes was performed with a multiplex PCR assay on genomic DNA. The amplified TCR beta libraries were sequenced on the Illumina HiSeq System as 87-base-pair reads. Under the source paper's analysis protocol: Across the 670 or so repertoires, a later analysis counted about 81 million unique TCR beta chains, around 11 million of which were shared by at least two donors. Raw reads were error-corrected and collapsed into unique sequences by a nearest-neighbor algorithm in which closely related sequences were merged to remove PCR and sequencing errors. To assign V, D and J gene segments, CDR3 sequences were aligned to IMGT reference sequences. For a sequence to be retained, at least a six-nucleotide match to both a V gene segment and a J gene segment was required. A rearrangement was called productive if the CDR3 had no stop codons and remained in frame with V and J, and every other rearrangement was called non-productive. Following IMGT convention, CDR3 was defined as the stretch from the second conserved V-encoded cysteine to the conserved J-encoded phenylalanine. In an earlier analysis of roughly 580 of the donors, sequences lacking an unambiguous match to a single V gene segment were excluded. An earlier analysis of roughly 590 of the donors called V segments functional above 56.7% productive rearrangements and segregating when the between-donor standard deviation exceeded 5%. A statistical classification framework was built for diagnosing cytomegalovirus status from the catalog of TCR beta chain sequences. V and J gene assignment, in a later analysis, came from comparing TCR nucleotide sequences with IMGT/GENE-DB human TR gene sequences. Using the TCRdist pipeline, a later analysis assigned CDR3 sequences along with most-parsimonious VDJ recombination scenarios. In a later analysis, every TCR beta chain was defined by the combination of its CDR3 amino acid sequence and its V-gene family, and reads without a unique V-gene family were dropped. In a later analysis, fewer than 600 highly shared, low-generation-probability nucleotide sequences were removed to address suspected cross-contamination and a sequencing artifact. For each public chain, a later analysis derived a clonal expansion index from normalized ranks of inferred template counts within each repertoire. In a later analysis, generation probabilities were computed using a VDJ recombination model fitted to out-of-frame rearrangements, and the results were checked against IGoR. A later analysis scored TCR-TCR, TCR-HLA and TCR-CMV co-occurrence with hypergeometric tests, applying a repertoire-size bias correction to TCR pairs. False discovery rates were estimated in a later analysis by permuting HLA or CMV assignments 20 times. In a later analysis, co-occurring TCRs were grouped with DBSCAN, and TCRdist sequence similarity was added when clustering was performed within HLA-allele-positive subsets. Repertoires with fewer than 30,000 or more than 120,000 public chains, plus five repertoires with anomalous nucleotide sharing, were excluded from co-occurrence clustering. Held by TCRdb, this immuneACCESS table contains in-frame sequences only and omits some clones. Under half of the omission traces to an unresolved V gene where checked; the cause of the rest is unknown. V and J calls and clone size are as listed in that table; D and trimming were resolved from the DNA. In this sample's table one finds some 130,000 clones. The top ten clones comprise about 1.8% of the sample.

In total, approximately 700 healthy bone marrow donors made up the cohort. Cohort members were all nominally healthy when sampled, although unrecorded immune exposures were likely present. The donor tested CMV seronegative and was one of the 352 seronegative cohort members. Every donor gave a peripheral blood sample, and the peripheral blood mononuclear cells from that sample were used for TCR beta sequencing. The Qiagen DNeasy Blood Extraction Kit was used to extract genomic DNA from the blood cell samples. This record comes from a study of cytomegalovirus exposure and HLA in healthy donors (dated by TCRdb to about 2017). In the study overall: An earlier analysis of approximately 640 of the donors reported approximately 270 Gb of sequence data and approximately 110 million unique TCR beta sequences from 150 million to 200 million T cells. An early release covering roughly 580 HLA-typed donors comprised around 300 gigabases of sequencing data and 85 million to 100 million unique TCR sequences. Among the approximately 400 genotyped donors, around 81% belonged to the genetic ancestry cluster associated with self-reported Caucasian donors. The study aimed to test whether cataloging public T cell receptors could reveal signatures of past pathogen exposure. The study profiled the T cell repertoires of 666 subjects by immunosequencing and related them to cytomegalovirus serostatus. A separate validation cohort of roughly 130 different subjects was used in addition to the approximately 640-subject first cohort. To predict cytomegalovirus infection status, the study combined high-throughput TCR immunosequencing, statistical association of individual TCRs with disease status, and machine learning. A later analysis re-analyzed previously published TCR beta repertoires from roughly 630 donors and added high-resolution HLA genotyping to study TCR occurrence patterns. Rather than drawing on any new phenotypic data, the later analysis identified candidate immune exposures from TCR beta sequences and the way those sequences occurred across donors. To decide whether each TCR beta V gene segment behaved as functional or pseudogenic, an earlier analysis of over 500 of the donors relied on high-throughput TCR beta sequencing. Donor age, sex, ethnicity and CMV serostatus were compiled together with the repertoire data. A later genetic analysis took genome-wide SNP genotypes for about 55% of the 666 donors and used that subset as a discovery cohort. Every repertoire in the discovery cohort had been generated on one and the same sequencing platform. HLA typing included class I and class II loci at four-digit resolution. Typing coverage varied by locus: roughly 629-630 donors for A, B, C, DRB1 and DQB1; more than 500 for DQA1; around 570 for DPA1; 400 to 480 for DPB1. Because of strong linkage in the cohort, roughly five DR-DQ haplotypes were treated as single units for association and clustering. On average, around 240,000 unique TCR beta nucleotide sequences were sequenced per donor among a few hundred genotyped donors of the cohort, with 15% to 20% of those sequences being non-productive.

Overall study results and their limits: Because counts were too low, about 18 rarely observed V segments, including chromosome 9 orphons, were excluded from the earlier analysis of roughly 580 of the donors. A further reported finding was that TCR beta sequences accurately predicted the HLA-A and HLA-B alleles for most subjects in the first cohort. Correlated functional status among segregating V segments might be attributable to linkage disequilibrium, but an unknown experimental factor could not be ruled out. Presence/absence analyses assumed roughly uniform sequencing depth across donors, an assumption that may not hold. Across donors, most TCR sequences were observed very rarely, whereas some public TCRs were present in many individuals. When HLA alleles, especially DR and DQ, strongly co-occurred, TCR associations were difficult to assign to individual alleles. In the study, approximately 160 TCR beta chains were listed as associated with cytomegalovirus. In a later analysis, several top co-occurrence clusters were reported to appear linked to parvovirus B19, influenza, CMV and Epstein-Barr virus. The classifier was reported to diagnose cytomegalovirus status with high specificity and sensitivity in both the original cohort and the validation cohort. According to a later analysis, TCR association rates differed among HLA loci, with DRB1 alleles showing the most associated TCRs and HLA-C alleles showing the fewest. A few of the identified cytomegalovirus-associated TCR beta chains were confirmed in vitro to be specific for cytomegalovirus antigens. The only immune exposure information available for the cohort was CMV serostatus. In a later analysis, some 17,000 TCR beta sequences were associated with specific HLA alleles at a false discovery rate of 0.05. According to a later genetic analysis, donors in an Asian-associated ancestry cluster had fewer N-insertions in productive TCRs than the roughly 700-donor mean. Because HLA typing was unavailable for some donors at each locus, only the typed subset was used in association tests. In a later analysis, most CMV-associated TCR beta chains were found to appear HLA-restricted, with HLA associations seemingly driven largely by CMV exposure. In a later genetic analysis, a missense DCLRE1C variant was associated with V-gene and J-gene trimming of TCR beta chains, and the association was replicated in an independent cohort. Broadly in line with IMGT annotations, most TCR beta V segments showed up in productive rearrangements about 87% or about 30% of the time in an earlier analysis of several hundred of the donors. A later analysis found that HLA-associated TCR beta chains were more clonally expanded and had lower generation probabilities than equally common non-associated chains. The authors suggested that the approach could potentially be extended to other disease states and immunological phenotypes. The sequencing pipeline was judged likely to have produced a cluster of highly shared sequence variants as a technical artifact. This cohort had only TCR beta chains sequenced, and the lack of alpha or paired-chain data limited which features could be detected.

The sequence came from a man aged 18 to 29 in good health and CMV-seronegative. Sequenced input: PBMCs.

The CDR3 corresponds to CASSYGLATYNEQFF. The nucleotides are TGTGCCAGCAGTTACGGACTAGCGACCTACAATGAGCAGTTCTTC. The chain is made from TRBV27 and TRBJ2-1; TRBD2 aligns with 9 central bases. The junction shows trimming of 4 bases on V and 2 bases on J, and the gene matches do not reach 3 bases of it. The CDR3 goes from the cysteine to the phenylalanine over 15 residues. The kept DNA is CDR3 alone, 45 bases in frame from the first base. The germline V gene (reference sequence) yields MNHEY for CDR1 and SMNVEV for CDR2.